A single T cell receptor beta chain is shown here with its context. As yet, its antigen is unknown. These data come from a study of a mutant IDH1 vaccine in newly diagnosed glioma. Study results and limitations: Variations in leading peripheral T cell clonotypes appeared to have no connection with pseudoprogression.

Time point specified: week 11, during vaccination. Vaccine doses each comprised 300 ug of mutant IDH1 20-mer peptide, with topical imiquimod. This table comes from immunoSEQ multiplex PCR, and its TCRdb copy is limited to in-frame clones, with some not included. The data hold about 60,000 clones, with approximately 84% observed a single time. The sequences come from PBMCs, collected from a glioma patient whose treatment included an IDH1 peptide vaccine. The clonotype was recovered from a woman in her forties or fifties with glioma.

CDR3 sequence reads: CASSQDLAGGPRQETQYF. CDR3 bases: TGTGCCAGCAGCCAAGATCTAGCGGGGGGGCCCCGACAAGAGACCCAGTACTTC. The chain employs TRBV4-2 and TRBJ2-5, with 12 bases fitting TRBD2. The V and J ends lost 0 bases and 2 bases, in that order; junction bases with no gene match: 7. The CDR3 runs 18 residues. In germline, CDR1 is LGHNA, CDR2 YNFKEQ.